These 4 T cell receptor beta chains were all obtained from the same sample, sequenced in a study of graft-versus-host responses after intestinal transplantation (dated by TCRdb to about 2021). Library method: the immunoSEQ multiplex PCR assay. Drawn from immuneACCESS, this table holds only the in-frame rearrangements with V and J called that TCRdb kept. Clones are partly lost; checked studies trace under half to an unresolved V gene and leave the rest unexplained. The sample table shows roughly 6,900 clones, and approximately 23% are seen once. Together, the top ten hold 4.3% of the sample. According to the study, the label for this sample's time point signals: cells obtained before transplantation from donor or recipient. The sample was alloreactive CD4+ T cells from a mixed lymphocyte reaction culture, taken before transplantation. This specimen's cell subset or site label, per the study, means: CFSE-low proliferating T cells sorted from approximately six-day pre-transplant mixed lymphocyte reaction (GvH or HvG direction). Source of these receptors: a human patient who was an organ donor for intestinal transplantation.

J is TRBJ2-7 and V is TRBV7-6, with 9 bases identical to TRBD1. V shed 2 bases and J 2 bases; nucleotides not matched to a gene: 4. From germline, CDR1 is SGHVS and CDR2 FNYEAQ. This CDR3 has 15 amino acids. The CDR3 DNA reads TGTGCCAGCAGCTTAAGACAGGGGGAGACCTACGAGCAGTACTTC. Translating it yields CASSLRQGETYEQYF.

The CDR3 DNA reads as TGTGCCAGCAGTGAGATATATGAGCAGTTCTTC. It yields the protein CASSEIYEQFF. The chain is built from TRBV6-8 and TRBJ2-1; no clear D. This CDR3 spans 11 amino acids. Per the germline V gene, CDR1 is MNHGY and CDR2 is SAAAGT. Trimming shortened V by 5 bases and J by 8 bases, and 7 bases separated the two germline ends.

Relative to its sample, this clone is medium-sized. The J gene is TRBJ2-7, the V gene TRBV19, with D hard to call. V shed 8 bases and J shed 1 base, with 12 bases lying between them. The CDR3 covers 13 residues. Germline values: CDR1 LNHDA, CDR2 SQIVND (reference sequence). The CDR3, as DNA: TGTGCCAGTGAAACGGGCCTTTCCTACGAGCAGTACTTC. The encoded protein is CASETGLSYEQYF.

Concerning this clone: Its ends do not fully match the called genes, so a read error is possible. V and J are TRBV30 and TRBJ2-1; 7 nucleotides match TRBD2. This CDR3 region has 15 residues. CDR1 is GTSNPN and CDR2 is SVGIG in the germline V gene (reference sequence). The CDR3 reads CAWTGSGGPLDEQVF. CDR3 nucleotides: TGTGCCTGGACGGGGTCGGGAGGTCCGTTGGATGAGCAGGTCTTC.